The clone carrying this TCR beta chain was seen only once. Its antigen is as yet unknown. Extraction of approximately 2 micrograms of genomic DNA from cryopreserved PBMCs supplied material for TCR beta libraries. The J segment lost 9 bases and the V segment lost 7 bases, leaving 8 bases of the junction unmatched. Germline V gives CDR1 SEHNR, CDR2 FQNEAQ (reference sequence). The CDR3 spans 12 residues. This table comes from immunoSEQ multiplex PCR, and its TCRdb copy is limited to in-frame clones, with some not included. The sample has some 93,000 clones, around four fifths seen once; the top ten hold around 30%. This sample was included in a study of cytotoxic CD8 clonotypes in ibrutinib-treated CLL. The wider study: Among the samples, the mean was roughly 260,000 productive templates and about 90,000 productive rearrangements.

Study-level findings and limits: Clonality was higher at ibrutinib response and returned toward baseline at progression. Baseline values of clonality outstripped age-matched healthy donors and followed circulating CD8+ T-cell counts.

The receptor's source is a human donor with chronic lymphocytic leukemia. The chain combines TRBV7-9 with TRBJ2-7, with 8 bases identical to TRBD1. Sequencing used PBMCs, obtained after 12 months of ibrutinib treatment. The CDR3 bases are TGTGCCAGCACCGAGACGACAGGGGTGCAGTACTTC. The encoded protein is CASTETTGVQYF. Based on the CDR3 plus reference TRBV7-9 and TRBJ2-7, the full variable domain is DTGVSQNPRHKITKRGQNVTFRCDPISEHNRLYWYRQTLGQGPEFLTYFQNEAQLEKSRLLSDRFSAERPKGSFSTLEIQRTEQGDSAMYLCASTETTGVQYFGPGTRLTVT.